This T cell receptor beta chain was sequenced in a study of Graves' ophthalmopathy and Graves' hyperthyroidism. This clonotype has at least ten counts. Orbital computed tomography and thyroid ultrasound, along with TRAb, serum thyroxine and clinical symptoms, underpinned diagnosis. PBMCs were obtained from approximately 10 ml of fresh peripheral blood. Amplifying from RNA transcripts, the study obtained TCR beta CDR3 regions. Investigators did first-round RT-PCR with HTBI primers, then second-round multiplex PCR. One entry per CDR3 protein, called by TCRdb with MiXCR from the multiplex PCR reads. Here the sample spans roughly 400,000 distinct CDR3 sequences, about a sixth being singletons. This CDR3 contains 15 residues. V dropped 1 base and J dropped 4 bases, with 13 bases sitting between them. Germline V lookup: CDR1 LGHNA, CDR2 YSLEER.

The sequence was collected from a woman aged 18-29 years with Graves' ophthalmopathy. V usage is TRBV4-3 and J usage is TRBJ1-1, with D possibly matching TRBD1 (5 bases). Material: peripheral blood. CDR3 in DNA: TGCGCCAGCAGCCAAGCCTCCGCGGGGGGCACTGAAGCTTTCTTT. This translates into CASSQASAGGTEAFF.